The 16 T cell receptor beta chains in this list originate from one sample, sequenced in a study of blood T cell repertoires in COVID-19. Sequenced by immunoSEQ multiplex PCR; TCRdb stores in-frame clones only, minus some. The sample comprises around 110,000 clones, roughly 86% of which are singletons, and around 4.6% rests with the top ten. Sequenced material: peripheral blood. Receptor source: a man aged 35-49 years with acute or convalescent COVID-19.

The genes are TRBV20-1 and TRBJ2-7, with 11 nucleotides matching TRBD2. This CDR3 is built from 14 residues. The germline gives CDR1 DFQATT, CDR2 SNEGSKA (reference sequence). The V and J ends lost 3 bases and 6 bases, in that order; junction bases with no gene match: 7. The CDR3 DNA reads TGCAGTGCTAGTTCGCTAGCGGGAGGTCCCGAGCAGTACTTC. This encodes CSASSLAGGPEQYF.

The genes are TRBV2 and TRBJ1-6; 9 bases agree with TRBD1. The trim removed 7 bases at V and 8 bases at J, leaving 9 bases unmatched. Germline CDR1 SNHLY, CDR2 FYNNEI. The CDR3 runs 15 residues. CDR3 in DNA: TGTGCCAGCAACTTTCGGGGACAGGGTTATTCACCCCTCCACTTT. Residues: CASNFRGQGYSPLHF.

The chain is built from TRBV6-5 and TRBJ2-3, with a weak D call TRBD1 (5 bases). CDR1 is MNHEY and CDR2 is SVGAGI in the germline V gene. The CDR3 is made up of 14 amino acids. The ends were cut back, 10 bases at V and 2 bases at J, with 16 bases in the middle. The CDR3 loop reads CATMGRLFTDTQYF. The DNA of the CDR3 is TGTGCCACCATGGGGCGACTCTTCACAGATACGCAGTATTTT.

The chain combines TRBV27 with TRBJ2-6, with 9 bases identical to TRBD1. Germline CDR1 reads MNHEY; CDR2 reads SMNVEV (reference sequence). V trimming: 0 bases; J trimming: 0 bases; junction bases outside the gene matches: 6. The CDR3 runs to 19 residues. This CDR3 reads CASSLSGTGWRSGANVLTF. DNA of the CDR3: TGTGCCAGCAGTTTATCCGGGACAGGGTGGCGCTCTGGGGCCAACGTCCTGACTTTC.

The chain links TRBV2 to TRBJ1-1; no reliable D call. V was shortened by 3 bases and J by 5 bases, with 7 bases between the two germline ends. There are 12 residues in the CDR3. Germline CDR1 reads SNHLY; CDR2 reads FYNNEI. In nucleotides, the CDR3 is TGTGCCAGCAGTGATCCGGGTACTGAAGCTTTCTTT. This translates into CASSDPGTEAFF.

The V and J genes are TRBV6-5 and TRBJ1-1, with 8 positions matching TRBD1. Trimming at V came to 2 bases and at J to 7 bases, leaving 3 bases not matched to a gene. This CDR3 contains 13 residues. From germline, CDR1 is MNHEY and CDR2 SVGAGI. The CDR3 region is CASSYQGQVEAFF. CDR3 DNA sequence: TGTGCCAGCAGTTACCAGGGACAGGTTGAAGCTTTCTTT.

The CDR3 here is CASSPLGREGRDEQFF. CDR3 bases: TGTGCCAGCAGCCCCCTCGGGCGGGAGGGCAGGGATGAGCAGTTCTTC. The J gene is TRBJ2-1, the V gene TRBV4-2; the match to TRBD2 covers 9 bases. Losses at the gene ends were 4 bases for V and 8 bases for J; bases not matched to a gene: 12. Germline CDR1 is LGHNA and CDR2 is YNFKEQ. This CDR3 region has 16 residues.

The chain employs TRBV30 and TRBJ2-5; no firm D call. The CDR3 runs to 11 residues. Trimming removed 5 bases at V and 0 bases at J, with 4 bases between. Per the germline V gene, CDR1 is GTSNPN and CDR2 is SVGIG (reference sequence). CDR3 in amino acids: CAWDYQETQYF. In DNA, the CDR3 is TGTGCCTGGGACTACCAAGAGACCCAGTACTTC. Combining the CDR3 with reference TRBV30 and TRBJ2-5 gives the whole variable domain SQTIHQWPATLVQPVGSPLSLECTVEGTSNPNLYWYRQAAGRGLQLLFYSVGIGQISSEVPQNLSASRPQDRQFILSSKKLLLSDSGFYLCAWDYQETQYFGPGTRLLVL.

The gene calls are TRBV2 and TRBJ1-2; 7 bases fit TRBD1. V trimming: 1 base; J trimming: 5 bases; junction bases outside the gene matches: 4. The CDR3 runs to 14 residues. Germline values: CDR1 SNHLY, CDR2 FYNNEI. The CDR3 DNA reads as TGTGCCAGCAGTGAAGTGTCAGGGGGGTATGGCTACACCTTC. Protein sequence: CASSEVSGGYGYTF.

In this sample, this clone turned up a few times. The rearrangement links TRBV29-1 to TRBJ2-1; 8 bases match TRBD2. Germline trimming cut 5 bases from V and 1 base from J; bases unmatched to any gene: 1. Germline CDR1 SQVTM, CDR2 ANQGSEA. This CDR3 is built from 13 residues. CDR3: CSVRGRSYNEQFF. CDR3 sequence (DNA): TGCAGCGTTCGCGGGAGGTCCTACAATGAGCAGTTCTTC.

This clone was picked up a small number of times. This chain connects TRBV18 to TRBJ1-1, with a tentative D call TRBD1 (6 bases). CDR1 is KGHSH and CDR2 is LQKENI in the germline V gene. The CDR3 is 15 amino acids. V lost 2 bases, J lost 3 bases, and 13 bases lay in between. The CDR3 region is CASSPGSAGDTEAFF. In nucleotides, the CDR3 is TGTGCCAGCTCACCAGGTTCGGCAGGGGACACTGAAGCTTTCTTT.

V is TRBV3-1 (or the pseudogene TRBV3-2) and J is TRBJ1-1; possibly TRBD1 for D (6 bases). V was cut by 4 bases and J by 6 bases, with 15 bases left in between. The germline CDR1 and CDR2 sequences are LGHDT and YNNKEL (reference sequence). This CDR3 comprises 14 residues. DNA for the CDR3: TGTGCCAGCAGCCCGACTGGGGGGGCGGCTGAAGCTTTCTTT. It translates to CASSPTGGAAEAFF.

This clone came up once. The CDR3, as DNA: TGCGCCAGCAGCTTACTGGGACTAGCGGGGATCACAGATACGCAGTATTTT. This translates into CASSLLGLAGITDTQYF. The chain employs TRBV5-1 and TRBJ2-3; 13 nucleotides match TRBD2. Trimming at V came to 2 bases and at J to 2 bases, leaving 5 bases not matched to a gene. The germline V gene has CDR1 SGHRS and CDR2 YFSETQ. The CDR3 is 17 amino acids. The full variable domain, its missing parts supplied by reference TRBV5-1 and TRBJ2-3, is KAGVTQTPRYLIKTRGQQVTLSCSPISGHRSVSWYQQTPGQGLQFLFEYFSETQRNKGNFPGRFSGRQFSNSRSEMNVSTLELGDSALYLCASSLLGLAGITDTQYFGPGTRLTVL.

This clone was seen only once. This chain links TRBV12-5 with TRBJ1-5, with a tentative D call TRBD1 (5 bases). The germline V gene has CDR1 LGHNT and CDR2 FRNRAP. With 6 bases removed from V and 0 bases from J, the gap between germline ends came to 15 bases. The CDR3 has 16 residues. DNA for the CDR3: TGTGCTAGTGGCCAAGATTGGGGCTCTAGCAATCAGCCCCAGCATTTT. This encodes CASGQDWGSSNQPQHF.

The chain combines TRBV4-1 with TRBJ1-1, with a weak D call TRBD1 (6 bases). This CDR3 contains 14 residues. Germline CDR1 reads MGHRA; CDR2 reads YSYEKL. Between the trimmed V and J ends, which lost 0 bases and 2 bases, there was a span of 7 bases. CDR3 nucleotide sequence: TGCGCCAGCAGCCAAGATGGGGGCAACACTGAAGCTTTCTTT. As protein: CASSQDGGNTEAFF.

The chain recombines TRBV4-2 with TRBJ1-1; 7 bases are shared with TRBD1. This CDR3 has 16 residues. V was pared by 1 base and J by 1 base, with 6 bases of the junction left unmatched. Germline lookup yields CDR1 LGHNA and CDR2 YNFKEQ. The CDR3 DNA reads as TGTGCCAGCAGCCAAGCATCGGGACAGCAGAACACTGAAGCTTTCTTT. It translates to CASSQASGQQNTEAFF.